These 27 T cell receptor beta chains share one sample of origin, sequenced in a study of CD4 and CD8 cells across lung adenocarcinoma regions. MiXCR, run by TCRdb on the PCR reads, gives a single entry per CDR3 protein. The table lists roughly 17,000 distinct CDR3 sequences, around 50% of them singletons, with about 30% in the top ten. What was sequenced was CD8+ T cells from the center of a lung tumor. All receptors come from a female donor with lung adenocarcinoma. The CD4 and CD8 labels of this study may be unreliable.

Comments on this clonotype: A junction end diverges from the germline sequence, so it may reflect a read error. This chain uses TRBV6-1 with TRBJ2-3; D assignment may be TRBD1 or TRBD2 (5 bases each). Germline CDR1 reads MNHNS; CDR2 reads SASEGT. There are 16 residues in the CDR3. The CDR3 sequence: CASSPTGHPTTDTQYF. CDR3 nucleotide sequence: TGTGCCAGCAGTCCTACGGGGCACCCAACCACAGATACTCAGTACTTT.

This clonotype has just a few counts. The genes are TRBV6-5 and TRBJ2-4; 8 bases match TRBD1. The V and J ends lost 4 bases and 8 bases, in that order; junction bases with no gene match: 7. This CDR3 comprises 14 residues. Germline-derived CDR1 and CDR2 are MNHEY and SVGAGI. The CDR3 DNA reads as TGTGCCAGCAGTTTCAGGGGGCGTTGGGACATTCAGTACTTC. As protein: CASSFRGRWDIQYF.

This clonotype was counted between two and nine times. The chain has TRBV27 and TRBJ2-1; the D is unclear. The CDR3 covers 13 residues. The V and J ends lost 5 bases and 7 bases respectively, with 12 bases between them. Germline values: CDR1 MNHEY, CDR2 SMNVEV (reference sequence). The CDR3 bases are TGTGCCAGCAGTAAGGGTTTGCGGAATGAGCAGTTCTTC. This encodes CASSKGLRNEQFF.

By frequency in the sample, this clonotype is medium-sized (0.01 to 0.1%). The rearrangement links TRBV6-5 to TRBJ1-2; no clear D gene. Germline CDR1 MNHEY, CDR2 SVGAGI. Trimming shortened V by 0 bases and J by 1 base, and 12 bases separated the two germline ends. This CDR3 is built from 16 residues. CDR3 nucleotides: TGTGCCAGCAGTTACTCGCCCGGGCGGAGTAACTATGGCTACACCTTC. Translating it yields CASSYSPGRSNYGYTF.

The chain has TRBV6-1 and TRBJ2-2, with 8 bases matching TRBD2. From germline, CDR1 is MNHNS and CDR2 SASEGT. J was trimmed by 5 bases and V by 11 bases; bases with no gene match: 7. This CDR3 contains 13 residues. CDR3 sequence reads: CACPGGGTGELFF. The CDR3 bases are TGTGCCTGCCCCGGGGGGGGGACCGGGGAGCTGTTTTTT.

This CDR3 reads CASSSGLRAKNTQYF. The CDR3 nucleotides read TGTGCCAGCAGCTCGGGGCTGAGAGCCAAAAATACGCAGTACTTC. V is TRBV6-1 and J is TRBJ2-4; perhaps D is TRBD1 or TRBD2 (5 bases each). The CDR3 length is 15 residues. The germline CDR1 and CDR2 sequences are MNHNS and SASEGT. Trimming took off 6 bases at V and 13 bases at J, with 25 bases between the two ends.

This clonotype was seen many times. The chain links TRBV20-1 to TRBJ1-1; maybe TRBD1 (5 bases). Germline V lookup: CDR1 DFQATT, CDR2 SNEGSKA (reference sequence). CDR3 length: 12 residues. The V gene lost 6 bases and the J gene lost 2 bases, with 10 bases spanning the gap. CDR3 sequence reads: CSARTTNTEAFF. DNA of the CDR3: TGCAGTGCCCGGACAACAAACACTGAAGCTTTCTTT.

There are many counts of this clonotype. V is TRBV6-1 and J is TRBJ1-3, with no clear D. CDR1 is MNHNS and CDR2 is SASEGT in the germline V gene. This CDR3 is 12 amino acids long. Trimming removed 6 bases from V and 1 base from J, with 4 bases in between. In DNA form, the CDR3 reads TGTGCCAGCAGGGTATCTGGAAACACCATATATTTT. This translates into CASRVSGNTIYF.

The rearrangement uses TRBV12-3 or TRBV12-4 and TRBJ1-1; possibly TRBD1 for D (5 bases). The CDR3 runs to 13 residues. Trimming left V 3 bases short and J 7 bases short, with 12 bases between. Written as DNA, the CDR3 is TGTGCCAGCAGTTTGGGGCCGAGAAATGAAGCTTTCTTT. It codes for CASSLGPRNEAFF.

J is TRBJ2-5 and V is TRBV6-1; a possible D gene is TRBD1 (6 bases). Germline CDR1 MNHNS, CDR2 SASEGT. Between the trimmed V and J ends, which lost 6 bases and 9 bases, there was a span of 17 bases. This CDR3 comprises 13 residues. DNA for the CDR3: TGTGCCAGCAGCCCGGACAGCTCAAGGGCCCAGTACTTC. This sequence encodes CASSPDSSRAQYF.

The chain uses TRBV12-3 or TRBV12-4 and TRBJ2-1; 9 bases map to TRBD2. The CDR3 loop spans 18 amino acids. J was trimmed by 5 bases and V by 5 bases; bases with no gene match: 16. CDR3 sequence (DNA): TGTGCCAGCAGTGGGTGGGGGGCGGGCGGGGGGGGCGACAATGAGCAGTTCTTC. This translates into CASSGWGAGGGGDNEQFF.

This clonotype is classed as medium-sized. The chain uses TRBV4-1 and TRBJ2-5; D not resolved. V was clipped by 0 bases and J by 2 bases, with 7 bases between them. CDR3 size: 14 residues. The germline V gene has CDR1 MGHRA and CDR2 YSYEKL. CDR3 sequence reads: CASSQEGSQETQYF. Here the CDR3 DNA reads TGCGCCAGCAGCCAAGAAGGAAGTCAAGAGACCCAGTACTTC.

This rearrangement joins TRBV4-1 to TRBJ2-1; D gene unclear. The CDR3 runs to 15 residues. Per the germline V gene, CDR1 is MGHRA and CDR2 is YSYEKL. V shed 1 base and J shed 0 bases, with 7 bases lying between them. The CDR3, as DNA: TGCGCCAGCAGCCAAGGGGGTAGCTCCTACAATGAGCAGTTCTTC. This sequence encodes CASSQGGSSYNEQFF.

The rearrangement joins TRBV4-2 to TRBJ2-7, with TRBD2 matching 9 bases. The germline V gene has CDR1 LGHNA and CDR2 YNFKEQ. CDR3 length: 16 amino acids. J was trimmed by 2 bases and V by 0 bases; bases with no gene match: 5. The CDR3 here is CASSQDRSGGTYEQYF. The CDR3 bases are TGTGCCAGCAGCCAAGATCGAAGCGGGGGGACCTACGAGCAGTACTTC.

The chain carries TRBV6-1 and TRBJ1-5; no clear D. The CDR3 contains 11 residues. Trimming cost V 7 bases and J 1 base, with 2 bases left between them. From germline, CDR1 is MNHNS and CDR2 SASEGT. This CDR3 reads CASNSNQPQHF. DNA for the CDR3: TGTGCCAGCAACAGCAATCAGCCCCAGCATTTT.

V gene TRBV7-2 combines with J gene TRBJ2-5; the D is unclear. This CDR3 has 12 residues. CDR1 and CDR2 (germline): SGHTA, FQGNSA. V lost 4 bases to trimming and J lost 4 bases, with 7 bases between them. The CDR3 region has the DNA TGTGCCAGCAGCTCCTGGCGAGAGACCCAGTACTTC. It yields the protein CASSSWRETQYF.

As regards this clonotype: A read error may produce the germline difference seen at one junction end. The rearrangement joins TRBV10-1 to TRBJ2-4; D might be TRBD1 or TRBD2, each matching 5 bases. Germline assignment: CDR1 WNHNN and CDR2 SYGVQD (reference sequence). This CDR3 is built from 14 residues. The DNA of the CDR3 is TGCCGCGGCACGGGGCTGTGTGCCAAAGACATTCAGTATTTC. Amino acids: CRGTGLCAKDIQYF.

The J gene is TRBJ2-1, the V gene TRBV6-1; 9 nucleotides match TRBD2. The CDR3 is 15 residues long. CDR1 and CDR2 from the germline V gene are MNHNS and SASEGT. V shed 7 bases, J shed 5 bases, and the junction held 9 bases outside the gene matches. This chain's CDR3 is CASTQIAGANNEQFF. In nucleotides, the CDR3 is TGTGCCAGCACTCAGATAGCGGGAGCAAACAATGAGCAGTTCTTC.

The chain couples TRBV6-1 to TRBJ2-3; D could derive from TRBD1 or TRBD2 (5 bases each). With the DNA end fitting TRBJ2-7 better, the J assignment may be wrong. Looked up from germline, CDR1 is MNHNS and CDR2 is SASEGT. CDR3 length equals 14 residues. CDR3 DNA sequence: TGTGCGGGCAGTGAGGGCCGGGACCCAGAGACGCAGTACTTC. It encodes CAGSEGRDPETQYF.

V is TRBV10-2 and J is TRBJ2-4; perhaps D is TRBD1 or TRBD2 (5 bases each). Germline CDR1 WSHSY, CDR2 SAAADI. The CDR3 is 14 residues long. Here the CDR3 reads CGGTGLWAKDTQYF. DNA of the CDR3: TGCGGCGGCACGGGGCTGTGGGCGAAAGACACTCAGTACTTC.

V is TRBV10-1 and J is TRBJ2-1; 9 nucleotides line up with TRBD2. The J call may be faulty, since TRBJ2-7 better matches the DNA end. The CDR3 is 16 amino acids. CDR1 WNHNN and CDR2 SYGVQD come from the germline V gene (reference sequence). The CDR3 nucleotides are TGCGCCAGCGCGGGTAGCGGGGGCCATGGCCCAGAGACGCAGTACTTC. Encoded protein: CASAGSGGHGPETQYF.

V usage is TRBV6-1 and J usage is TRBJ2-4; 8 bases are a match to TRBD2. J lost 8 bases, V lost 11 bases, and 17 bases had no gene match. Per germline, CDR1 MNHNS and CDR2 SASEGT. This CDR3 has 15 amino acids. CDR3 nucleotide sequence: TGTGCCCGCGGTCCGGGGGGGGGGGCCCAAGACATTCAGTACTTC. Protein: CARGPGGGAQDIQYF.

V gene TRBV10-2 combines with J gene TRBJ2-4; 7 nucleotides align to TRBD1. The CDR3 consists of 17 residues. Germline loops: CDR1 WSHSY, CDR2 SAAADI. V was pared by 2 bases and J by 13 bases, with 20 bases of the junction left unmatched. As DNA, the CDR3 is TGCGCCAGCAGTGAGCCGCCCGCCAGGGGGACGGCAAACACGCAGTACTTC. It is translated as CASSEPPARGTANTQYF.

CDR3 in DNA: TGTGCCAGCAGTAATCTAGCGGGCGACGAAGATACGCAGCATTTT. It translates to CASSNLAGDEDTQHF. The rearrangement uses TRBV6-1 and TRBJ2-3; D call uncertain. The closer fit of TRBJ1-5 to the DNA end suggests the J call may be wrong. Germline loops: CDR1 MNHNS, CDR2 SASEGT. The CDR3 covers 15 residues.

V gene TRBV25-1 combines with J gene TRBJ2-1; TRBD1 or TRBD2 may be the D gene (5 bases each). The CDR3 has 13 residues. Trimming removed 5 bases from V and 10 bases from J, with 15 bases in between. Germline assignment: CDR1 MGHDK and CDR2 SYGVNS. The CDR3 sequence: CASSWQGVGEQFF. CDR3 sequence (DNA): TGTGCCAGCAGTTGGCAGGGAGTGGGGGAGCAGTTCTTC.

The rearrangement uses TRBV6-1 and TRBJ2-3; D uncertain. The tail of the sequence fits TRBJ2-7 better, so the J call may be wrong. Germline V CDR1 and CDR2: MNHNS, SASEGT. The CDR3 consists of 15 residues. CDR3 DNA: TGTGGCGGCGGTAGGGTGGCGGATAGCACAGATACGCAGTACTTC. Translated, it gives CGGGRVADSTDTQYF.

The chain carries TRBV6-1 and TRBJ2-3; 8 bases agree with TRBD2. The CDR3 has 16 amino acids. Unmatched junction bases numbered 14, after V lost 5 bases and J lost 7 bases. Looked up from germline, CDR1 is MNHNS and CDR2 is SASEGT. CDR3 residues: CASSPSGHPAKNTQYF. The CDR3 DNA is TGTGCCAGCAGTCCTAGCGGGCACCCAGCCAAAAATACGCAGTATTTT.